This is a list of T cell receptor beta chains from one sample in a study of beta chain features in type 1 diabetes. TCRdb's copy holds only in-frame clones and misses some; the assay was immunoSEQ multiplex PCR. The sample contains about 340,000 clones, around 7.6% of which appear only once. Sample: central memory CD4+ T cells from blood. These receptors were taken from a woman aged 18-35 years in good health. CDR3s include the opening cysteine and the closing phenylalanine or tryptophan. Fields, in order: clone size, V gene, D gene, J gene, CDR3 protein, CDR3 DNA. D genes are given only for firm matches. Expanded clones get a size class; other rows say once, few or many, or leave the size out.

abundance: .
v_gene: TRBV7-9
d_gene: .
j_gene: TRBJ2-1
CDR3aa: CASSLNPGSNEQFF
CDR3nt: TGTGCCAGCAGCTTAAACCCGGGCAGCAATGAGCAGTTCTTC

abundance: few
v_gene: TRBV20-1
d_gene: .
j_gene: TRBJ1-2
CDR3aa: CSAATIYGYTF
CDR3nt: TGCAGTGCTGCCACCATCTATGGCTACACCTTC

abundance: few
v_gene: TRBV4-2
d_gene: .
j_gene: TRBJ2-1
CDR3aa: CASSQDPLGGYNEQFF
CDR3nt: TGTGCCAGCAGCCAAGACCCGCTCGGGGGTTACAATGAGCAGTTCTTC

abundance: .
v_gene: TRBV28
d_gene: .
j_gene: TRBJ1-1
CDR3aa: CASSRRNTEAFF
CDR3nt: TGTGCCAGCAGTAGGCGGAACACTGAAGCTTTCTTT

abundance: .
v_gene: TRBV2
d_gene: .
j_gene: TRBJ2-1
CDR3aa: CASSYFHEQFF
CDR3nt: TGTGCCAGCAGCTATTTCCATGAGCAGTTCTTC

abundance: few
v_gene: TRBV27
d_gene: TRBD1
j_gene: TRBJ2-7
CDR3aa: CASSLGQGPLFYEQYF
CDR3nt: TGTGCCAGCAGTTTAGGACAGGGCCCCCTATTTTACGAGCAGTACTTC

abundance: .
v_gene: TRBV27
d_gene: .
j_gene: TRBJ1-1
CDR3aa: CASAGSTEAFF
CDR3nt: TGTGCCAGCGCAGGGAGCACTGAAGCTTTCTTT

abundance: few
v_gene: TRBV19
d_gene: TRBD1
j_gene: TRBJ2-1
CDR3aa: CASSVQGAEQFF
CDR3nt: TGTGCCAGTAGTGTACAGGGGGCTGAGCAGTTCTTC

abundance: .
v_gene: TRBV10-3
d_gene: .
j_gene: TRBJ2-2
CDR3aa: CATQTGPTLGTGELFF
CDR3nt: TGTGCCACTCAAACGGGGCCTACTTTAGGCACCGGGGAGCTGTTTTTT

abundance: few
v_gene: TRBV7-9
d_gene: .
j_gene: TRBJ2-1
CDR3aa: CASSKGTLNNEQFF
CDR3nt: TGTGCCAGCAGCAAAGGGACTCTCAACAATGAGCAGTTCTTC

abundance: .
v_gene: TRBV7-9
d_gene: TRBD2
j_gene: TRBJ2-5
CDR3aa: CASSLRRGLAGEETQYF
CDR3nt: TGTGCCAGCAGCCTCAGACGCGGACTAGCGGGGGAAGAGACCCAGTACTTC

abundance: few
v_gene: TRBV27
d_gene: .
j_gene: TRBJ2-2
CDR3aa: CASRERNANTGELFF
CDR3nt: TGTGCCAGCAGAGAAAGAAATGCGAACACCGGGGAGCTGTTTTTT

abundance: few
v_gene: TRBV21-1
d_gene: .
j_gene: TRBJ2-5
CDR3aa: CASSKGWAGRETQYF
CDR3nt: TGTGCCAGCAGCAAAGGGTGGGCAGGGCGAGAGACCCAGTACTTC

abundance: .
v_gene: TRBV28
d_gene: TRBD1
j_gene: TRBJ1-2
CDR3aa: CASSSQGEGGYTF
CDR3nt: TGTGCCAGCAGTTCCCAGGGGGAAGGGGGCTACACCTTC

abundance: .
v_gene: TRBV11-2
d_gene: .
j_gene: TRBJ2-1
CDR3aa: CASSWTDSQFF
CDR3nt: TGTGCCAGCAGCTGGACCGACTCGCAGTTCTTC

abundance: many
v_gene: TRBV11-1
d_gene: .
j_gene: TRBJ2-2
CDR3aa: CASSLSRRAGELFF
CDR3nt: TGTGCCAGCAGCTTAAGTCGGCGGGCCGGGGAGCTGTTTTTT

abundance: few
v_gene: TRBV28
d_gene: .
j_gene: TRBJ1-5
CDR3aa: CASSIPPTDSYQPQHF
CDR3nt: TGTGCCAGCAGTATACCCCCAACCGATTCATATCAGCCCCAGCATTTT

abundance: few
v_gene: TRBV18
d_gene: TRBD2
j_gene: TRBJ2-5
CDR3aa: CASSPGLAETQYF
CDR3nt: TGTGCCAGCTCACCGGGACTAGCAGAGACCCAGTACTTC

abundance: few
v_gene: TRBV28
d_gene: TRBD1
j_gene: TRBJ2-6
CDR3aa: CASSYGQASSGANVLTF
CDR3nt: TGTGCCAGCAGTTACGGACAGGCCAGCTCTGGGGCCAACGTCCTGACTTTC

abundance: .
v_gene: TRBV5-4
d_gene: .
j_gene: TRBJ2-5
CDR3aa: CASSQTPTIQETQYF
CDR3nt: TGTGCCAGCAGCCAGACTCCGACCATACAAGAGACCCAGTACTTC

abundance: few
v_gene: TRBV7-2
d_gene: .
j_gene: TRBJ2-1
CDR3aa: CASSLRQGGTYNEQFF
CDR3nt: TGTGCCAGCAGCTTGCGGCAGGGTGGAACCTACAATGAGCAGTTCTTC

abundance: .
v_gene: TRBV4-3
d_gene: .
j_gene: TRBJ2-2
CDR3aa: CASSQGSRGTNTGELFF
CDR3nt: TGCGCCAGCAGCCAAGGTAGCCGGGGAACGAACACCGGGGAGCTGTTTTTT

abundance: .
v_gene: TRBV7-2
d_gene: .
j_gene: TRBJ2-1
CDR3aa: CASSLGVGYEQFF
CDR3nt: TGTGCCAGCAGCTTAGGAGTAGGGTATGAGCAGTTCTTC

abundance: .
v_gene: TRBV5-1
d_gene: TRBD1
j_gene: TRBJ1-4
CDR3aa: CASSLDPSGGNEKLFF
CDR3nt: TGCGCCAGCAGCCTGGACCCATCAGGGGGTAATGAAAAACTGTTTTTT

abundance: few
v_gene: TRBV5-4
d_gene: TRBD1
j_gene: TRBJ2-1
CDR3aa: CASSAFRGQSSYNEQFF
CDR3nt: TGTGCCAGCAGCGCCTTCAGGGGACAGAGCTCCTACAATGAGCAGTTCTTC

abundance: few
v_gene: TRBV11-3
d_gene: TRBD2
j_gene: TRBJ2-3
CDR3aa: CASSPGLAGAGDTQYF
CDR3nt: TGTGCCAGCAGCCCGGGACTAGCGGGAGCGGGAGATACGCAGTATTTT

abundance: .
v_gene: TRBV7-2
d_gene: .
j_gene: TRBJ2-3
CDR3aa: CASSLSFAGTDTQYF
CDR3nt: TGTGCCAGCAGCTTATCTTTTGCGGGGACAGATACGCAGTATTTT

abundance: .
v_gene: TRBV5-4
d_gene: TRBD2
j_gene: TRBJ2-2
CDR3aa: CASSFGLAGNTGELFF
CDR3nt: TGTGCCAGCAGCTTCGGACTAGCGGGAAACACCGGGGAGCTGTTTTTT

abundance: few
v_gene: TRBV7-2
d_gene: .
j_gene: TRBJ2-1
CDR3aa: CASSYSVGPQEQFF
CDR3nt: TGTGCCAGCAGCTACAGTGTTGGGCCCCAGGAGCAGTTCTTC

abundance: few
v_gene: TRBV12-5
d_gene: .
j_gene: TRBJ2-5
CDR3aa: CASAPTLGEPTQYF
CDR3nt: TGTGCTAGTGCCCCCACCTTGGGGGAACCGACCCAGTACTTC

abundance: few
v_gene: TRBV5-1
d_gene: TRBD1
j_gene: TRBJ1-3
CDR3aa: CASSPGQAGGNTIYF
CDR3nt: TGCGCCAGCAGCCCGGGACAGGCAGGGGGAAACACCATATATTTT

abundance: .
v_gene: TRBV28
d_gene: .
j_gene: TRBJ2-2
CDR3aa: CASSQGSSTGELFF
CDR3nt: TGTGCCTCCAGCCAGGGGTCGAGCACCGGGGAGCTGTTTTTT

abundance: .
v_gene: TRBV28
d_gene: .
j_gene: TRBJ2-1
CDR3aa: CASSGMGVAIVSYNEQFF
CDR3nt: TGTGCCAGTTCGGGAATGGGAGTGGCCATCGTCTCCTACAATGAGCAGTTCTTC

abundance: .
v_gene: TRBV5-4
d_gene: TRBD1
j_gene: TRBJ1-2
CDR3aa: CASSQETRDRGEGYTF
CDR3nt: TGCGCCAGCAGCCAAGAAACTAGGGACAGGGGTGAAGGCTACACCTTC

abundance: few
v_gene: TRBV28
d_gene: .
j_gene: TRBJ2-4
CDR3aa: CASSLSGQKNIQYF
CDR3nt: TGTGCCAGCAGTTTGTCAGGGCAAAAAAACATTCAGTACTTC

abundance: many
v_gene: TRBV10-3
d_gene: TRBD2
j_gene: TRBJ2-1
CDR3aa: CAISGSGLVRSNEQFF
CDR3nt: TGTGCCATCAGTGGTTCGGGACTAGTCAGGTCCAATGAGCAGTTCTTC

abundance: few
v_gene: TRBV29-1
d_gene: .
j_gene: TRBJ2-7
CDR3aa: CSVVKRVGTRLKYEQYF
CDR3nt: TGCAGCGTTGTGAAACGGGTGGGGACACGGTTAAAGTACGAGCAGTACTTC

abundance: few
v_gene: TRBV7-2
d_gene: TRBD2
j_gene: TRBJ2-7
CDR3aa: CASSLDSGRAPYEQYF
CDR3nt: TGTGCCAGCAGCTTAGACAGCGGGAGGGCTCCCTACGAGCAGTACTTC

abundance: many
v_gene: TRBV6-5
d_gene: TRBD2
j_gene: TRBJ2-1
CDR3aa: CASSYSGTSGNEQFF
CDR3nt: TGTGCCAGCAGTTACTCCGGGACTAGCGGCAATGAGCAGTTCTTC

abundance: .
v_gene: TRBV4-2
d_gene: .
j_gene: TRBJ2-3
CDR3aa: CASSPRPGEYTDTQYF
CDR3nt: TGTGCCAGCAGTCCGCGACCGGGAGAATACACAGATACGCAGTATTTT

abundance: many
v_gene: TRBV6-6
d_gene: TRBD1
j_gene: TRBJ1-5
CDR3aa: CASSTQGRNQPQHF
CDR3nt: TGTGCCAGCAGTACACAGGGGCGCAATCAGCCCCAGCATTTT

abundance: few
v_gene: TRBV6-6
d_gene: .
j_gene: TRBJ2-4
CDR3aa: CASSYGTGTNIQYF
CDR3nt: TGTGCCAGCAGTTACGGGACGGGGACGAACATTCAGTACTTC

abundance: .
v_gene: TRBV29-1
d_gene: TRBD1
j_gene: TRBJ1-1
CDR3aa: CSVAWDRSSPVAFF
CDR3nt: TGCAGCGTTGCTTGGGACAGGTCGTCCCCGGTAGCTTTCTTT

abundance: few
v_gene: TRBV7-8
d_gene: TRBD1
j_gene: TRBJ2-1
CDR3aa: CASRKDRGTLRPRGHPYNEQFF
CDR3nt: TGTGCCAGCAGAAAAGACAGGGGCACTTTAAGGCCCAGAGGGCACCCCTACAATGAGCAGTTCTTC

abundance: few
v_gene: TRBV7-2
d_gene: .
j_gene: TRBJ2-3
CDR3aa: CASSPLQQPDTQYF
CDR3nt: TGTGCCAGCAGCCCTCTCCAACAACCCGATACGCAGTATTTT

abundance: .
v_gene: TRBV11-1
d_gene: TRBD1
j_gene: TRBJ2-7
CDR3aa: CASSARDRDYEQYF
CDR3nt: TGTGCCAGCAGCGCCCGGGACAGGGATTACGAGCAGTACTTC

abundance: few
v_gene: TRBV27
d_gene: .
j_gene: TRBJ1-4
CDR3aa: CATRGVSEKLFF
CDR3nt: TGTGCCACCCGAGGGGTCTCTGAAAAACTGTTTTTT

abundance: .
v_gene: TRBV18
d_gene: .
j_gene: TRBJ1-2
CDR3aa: CASSPREEDGYTF
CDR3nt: TGTGCCAGCTCACCCAGGGAAGAAGATGGCTACACCTTC

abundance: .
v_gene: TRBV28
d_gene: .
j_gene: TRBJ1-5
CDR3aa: CASSRYQPQHF
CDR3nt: TGTGCCAGCAGCCGATATCAGCCCCAGCATTTT

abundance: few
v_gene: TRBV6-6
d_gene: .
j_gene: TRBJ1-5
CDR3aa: CASSYAGLSNQPQHF
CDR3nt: TGTGCCAGCAGTTACGCAGGGCTGAGCAATCAGCCCCAGCATTTT

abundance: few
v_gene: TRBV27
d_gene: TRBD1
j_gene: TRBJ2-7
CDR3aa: CASSQRTGLDSYEQYF
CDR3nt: TGTGCCAGCAGTCAAAGGACAGGGCTCGACTCCTACGAGCAGTACTTC

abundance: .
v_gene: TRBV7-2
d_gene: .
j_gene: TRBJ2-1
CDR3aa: CASSLGLTEQFF
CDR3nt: TGTGCCAGCAGCTTAGGTCTAACTGAGCAGTTCTTC

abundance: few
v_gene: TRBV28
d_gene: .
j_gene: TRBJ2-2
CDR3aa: CASSLGSLTGELFF
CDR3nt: TGTGCCAGCAGTTTGGGCAGTCTCACCGGGGAGCTGTTTTTT

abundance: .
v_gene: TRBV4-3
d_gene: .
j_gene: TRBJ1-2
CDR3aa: CASSQDGGAGYGYTF
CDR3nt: TGCGCCAGCAGCCAAGATGGAGGGGCCGGCTATGGCTACACCTTC

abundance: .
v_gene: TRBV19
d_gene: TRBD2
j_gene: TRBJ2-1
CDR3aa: CASSMTSGAYNEQFF
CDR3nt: TGTGCCAGTAGTATGACTAGCGGGGCATACAATGAGCAGTTCTTC